This TCR beta chain was found in a study of blood T cell repertoires in COVID-19. This CDR3 comprises 15 residues. Germline CDR1 is LNHDA and CDR2 is SQIVND (reference sequence). Trimming removed 3 bases from V and 6 bases from J; junction bases left unmatched: 8. Profiled with immunoSEQ multiplex PCR; TCRdb holds only in-frame clones, not every one. The repertoire consists of 250,000 to 350,000 clones, with about 85% occurring once and the leading ten covering approximately 2%. This receptor was identified in a man between 18 and 35 years old with active or convalescent COVID-19. The rearrangement uses TRBV19 and TRBJ2-3, with 8 bases lining up with TRBD2. The sequencing sample was made of peripheral blood. The CDR3 loop reads CASSIGTSGWDTQYF. The DNA for the CDR3 is TGTGCCAGTAGTATCGGTACTAGCGGATGGGATACGCAGTATTTT.